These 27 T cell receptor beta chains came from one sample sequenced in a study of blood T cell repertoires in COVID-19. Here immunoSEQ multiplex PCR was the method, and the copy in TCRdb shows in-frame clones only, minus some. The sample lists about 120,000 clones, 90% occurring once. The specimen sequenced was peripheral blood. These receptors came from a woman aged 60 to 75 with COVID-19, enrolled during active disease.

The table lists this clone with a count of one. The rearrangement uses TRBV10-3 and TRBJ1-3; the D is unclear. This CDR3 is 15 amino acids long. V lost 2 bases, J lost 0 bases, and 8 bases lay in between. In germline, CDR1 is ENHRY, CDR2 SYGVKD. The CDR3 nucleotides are TGTGCCATCAGTGAGCAGGCCTCCTCTGGAAACACCATATATTTT. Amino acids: CAISEQASSGNTIYF.

CDR3 loop: CARSTRTGADTQYF. The CDR3 DNA is TGTGCCAGAAGCACCCGGACAGGGGCAGATACGCAGTATTTT. V gene TRBV7-5 combines with J gene TRBJ2-3; the listed D gene, TRBD1, was not tested against the DNA. TRBV7-5 is given as a pseudogene. The CDR3 consists of 14 residues.

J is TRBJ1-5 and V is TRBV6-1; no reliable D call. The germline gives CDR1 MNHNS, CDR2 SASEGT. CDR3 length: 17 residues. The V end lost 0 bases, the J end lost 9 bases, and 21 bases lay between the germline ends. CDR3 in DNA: TGTGCCAGCAGTGAAGCGCACAAACCGACGGGTCTGTGGCCCCAGCATTTT. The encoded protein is CASSEAHKPTGLWPQHF.

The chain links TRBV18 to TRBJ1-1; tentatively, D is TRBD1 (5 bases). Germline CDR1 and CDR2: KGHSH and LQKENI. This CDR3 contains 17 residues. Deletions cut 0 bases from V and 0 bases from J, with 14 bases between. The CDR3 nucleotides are TGTGCCAGCTCACCACCAGGAGGGGCGAGTGTGAACACTGAAGCTTTCTTT. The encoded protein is CASSPPGGASVNTEAFF.

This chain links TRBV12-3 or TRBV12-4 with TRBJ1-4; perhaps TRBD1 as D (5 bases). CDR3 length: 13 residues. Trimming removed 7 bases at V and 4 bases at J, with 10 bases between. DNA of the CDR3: TGTGCCAGCATGACAGCTTATAATGAAAAACTGTTTTTT. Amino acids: CASMTAYNEKLFF.

The CDR3 sequence: CASSPMGDWEQYF. In nucleotides, the CDR3 is TGTGCCAGTAGTCCCATGGGGGACTGGGAGCAGTACTTC. This chain connects TRBV19 to TRBJ2-7, with D maybe TRBD2 (6 bases). The V gene's germline CDR1 is LNHDA and CDR2 SQIVND (reference sequence). V was trimmed by 5 bases and J by 7 bases, leaving 15 bases between them. The CDR3 length is 13 residues. The whole variable domain, filled in from reference TRBV19 and TRBJ2-7, reads DGGITQSPKYLFRKEGQNVTLSCEQNLNHDAMYWYRQDPGQGLRLIYYSQIVNDFQKGDIAEGYSVSREKKESFPLTVTSAQKNPTAFYLCASSPMGDWEQYFGPGTRLTVT.

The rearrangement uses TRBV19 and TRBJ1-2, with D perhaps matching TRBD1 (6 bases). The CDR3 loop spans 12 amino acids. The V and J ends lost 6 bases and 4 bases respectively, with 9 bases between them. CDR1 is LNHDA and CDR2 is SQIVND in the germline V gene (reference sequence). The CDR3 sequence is CASSDRTYGYTF. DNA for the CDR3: TGTGCCAGTAGCGACAGGACCTATGGCTACACCTTC.

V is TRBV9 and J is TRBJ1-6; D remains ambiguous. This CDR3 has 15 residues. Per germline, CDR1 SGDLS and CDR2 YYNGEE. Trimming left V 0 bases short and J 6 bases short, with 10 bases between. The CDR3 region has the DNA TGTGCCAGCAGCGTAGGAGGAGGCGGTAATTCACCCCTCCACTTT. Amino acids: CASSVGGGGNSPLHF.

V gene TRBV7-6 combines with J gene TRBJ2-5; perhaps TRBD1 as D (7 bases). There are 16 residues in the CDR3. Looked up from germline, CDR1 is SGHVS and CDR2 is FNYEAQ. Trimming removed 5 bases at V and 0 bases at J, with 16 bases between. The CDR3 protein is CASSPGGGGNQETQYF. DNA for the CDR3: TGTGCCAGCAGCCCAGGGGGAGGAGGGAACCAAGAGACCCAGTACTTC. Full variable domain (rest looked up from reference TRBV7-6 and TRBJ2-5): GAGVSQSPRYKVTKRGQDVALRCDPISGHVSLYWYRQALGQGPEFLTYFNYEAQQDKSGLPNDRFSAERPEGSISTLTIQRTEQRDSAMYRCASSPGGGGNQETQYFGPGTRLLVL.

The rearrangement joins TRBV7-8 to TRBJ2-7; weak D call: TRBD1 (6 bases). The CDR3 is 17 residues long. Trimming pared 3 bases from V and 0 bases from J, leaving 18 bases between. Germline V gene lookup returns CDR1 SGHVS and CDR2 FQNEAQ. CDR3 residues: CASSFGPFTGPSYEQYF. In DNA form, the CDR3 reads TGTGCCAGCAGCTTTGGCCCATTTACAGGGCCCTCCTACGAGCAGTACTTC.

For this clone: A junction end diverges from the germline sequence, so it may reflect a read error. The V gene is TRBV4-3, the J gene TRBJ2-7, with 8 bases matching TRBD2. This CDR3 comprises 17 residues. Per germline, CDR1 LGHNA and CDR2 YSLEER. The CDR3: CASSQDTGGTLSSEQYF. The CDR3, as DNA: TGCGCCAGCAGCCAAGATACGGGGGGGACACTCTCCTCCGAGCAGTACTTC.

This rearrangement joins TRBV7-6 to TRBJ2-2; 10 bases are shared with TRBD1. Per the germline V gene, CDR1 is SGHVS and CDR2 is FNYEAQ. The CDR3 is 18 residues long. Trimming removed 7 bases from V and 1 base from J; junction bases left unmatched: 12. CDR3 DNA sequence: TGTGCCAGCAATCCTGGACAGGGGGTCTATAGGAACACCGGGGAGCTGTTTTTT. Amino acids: CASNPGQGVYRNTGELFF.

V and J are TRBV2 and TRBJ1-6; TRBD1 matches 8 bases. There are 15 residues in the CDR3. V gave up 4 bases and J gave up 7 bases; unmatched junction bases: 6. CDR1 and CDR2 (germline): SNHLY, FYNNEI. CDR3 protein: CASSAQGARNSPLHF. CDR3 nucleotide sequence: TGTGCCAGCAGTGCTCAGGGGGCGAGGAATTCACCCCTCCACTTT.

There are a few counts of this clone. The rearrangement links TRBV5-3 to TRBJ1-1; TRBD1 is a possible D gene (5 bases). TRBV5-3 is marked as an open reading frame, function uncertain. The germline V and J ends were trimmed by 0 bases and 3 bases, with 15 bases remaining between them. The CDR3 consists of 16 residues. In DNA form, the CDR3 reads TGTGCCAGAAGCTTGGCCGACACTGAGACAGACACTGAAGCTTTCTTT. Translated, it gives CARSLADTETDTEAFF.

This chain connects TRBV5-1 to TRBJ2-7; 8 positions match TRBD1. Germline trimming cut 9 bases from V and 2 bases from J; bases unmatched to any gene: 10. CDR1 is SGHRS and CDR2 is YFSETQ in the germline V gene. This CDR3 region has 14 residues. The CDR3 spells CATRDPGGPYEQYF. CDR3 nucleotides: TGCGCCACTAGAGACCCAGGGGGCCCCTACGAGCAGTACTTC.

Here the CDR3 reads CASSYRPGDRAKTYSNQPQHF. Written as DNA, the CDR3 is TGTGCCAGCAGTTACCGACCCGGGGACAGGGCGAAGACTTATAGCAATCAGCCCCAGCATTTT. The V gene is TRBV6-2 or TRBV6-3, the J gene TRBJ1-5, with TRBD1 identical over 9 bases. CDR3 length equals 21 residues. The trim removed 2 bases at V and 0 bases at J, leaving 17 bases unmatched. From germline, CDR1 is MNHEY and CDR2 SVGEGT.

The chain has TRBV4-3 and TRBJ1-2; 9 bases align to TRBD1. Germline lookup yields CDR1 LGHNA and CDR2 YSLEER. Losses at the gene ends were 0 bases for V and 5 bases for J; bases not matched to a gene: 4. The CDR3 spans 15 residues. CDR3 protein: CASSQEGTGFYGYTF. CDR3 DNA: TGCGCCAGCAGCCAAGAAGGGACAGGGTTTTATGGCTACACCTTC.

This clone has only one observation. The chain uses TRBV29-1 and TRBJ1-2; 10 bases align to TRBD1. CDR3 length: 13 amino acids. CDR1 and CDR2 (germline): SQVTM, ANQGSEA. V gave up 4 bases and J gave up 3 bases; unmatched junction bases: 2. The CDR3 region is CSVGDRGYYGYTF. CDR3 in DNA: TGCAGCGTTGGGGACAGGGGATACTATGGCTACACCTTC.

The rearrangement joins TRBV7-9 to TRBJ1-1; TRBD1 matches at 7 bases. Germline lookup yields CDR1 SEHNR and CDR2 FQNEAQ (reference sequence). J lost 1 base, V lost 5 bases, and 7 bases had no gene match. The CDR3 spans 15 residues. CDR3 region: CASSPLAGGNTEAFF. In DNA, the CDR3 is TGTGCCAGCAGCCCCCTCGCAGGGGGGAACACTGAAGCTTTCTTT. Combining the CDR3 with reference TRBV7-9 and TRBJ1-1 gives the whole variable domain DTGVSQNPRHKITKRGQNVTFRCDPISEHNRLYWYRQTLGQGPEFLTYFQNEAQLEKSRLLSDRFSAERPKGSFSTLEIQRTEQGDSAMYLCASSPLAGGNTEAFFGQGTRLTVV.

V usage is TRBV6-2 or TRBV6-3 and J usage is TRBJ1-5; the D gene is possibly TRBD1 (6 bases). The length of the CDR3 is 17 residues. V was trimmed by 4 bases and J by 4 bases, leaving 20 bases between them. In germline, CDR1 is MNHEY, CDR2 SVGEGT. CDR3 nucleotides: TGTGCCAGCAGTTTCTCACAGGGTTGGAGTCGGAATCAGCCCCAGCATTTT. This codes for CASSFSQGWSRNQPQHF.

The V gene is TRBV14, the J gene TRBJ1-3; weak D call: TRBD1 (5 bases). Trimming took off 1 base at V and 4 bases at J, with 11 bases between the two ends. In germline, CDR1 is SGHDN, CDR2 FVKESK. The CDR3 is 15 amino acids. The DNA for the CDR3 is TGTGCCAGCAGCCAAGTGCGGGGCTCCGGAAACACCATATATTTT. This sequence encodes CASSQVRGSGNTIYF.

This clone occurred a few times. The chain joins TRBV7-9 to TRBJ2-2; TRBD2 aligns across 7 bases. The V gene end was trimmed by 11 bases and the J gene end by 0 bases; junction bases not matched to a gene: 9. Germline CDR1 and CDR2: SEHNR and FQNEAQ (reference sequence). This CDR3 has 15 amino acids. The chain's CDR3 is CAFPKLAANTGELFF. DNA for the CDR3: TGTGCCTTTCCAAAGCTAGCGGCGAACACCGGGGAGCTGTTTTTT.

CDR3 in amino acids: CSASRQGTF. The CDR3, as DNA: TGCAGTGCTTCCCGACAGGGCACCTTC. The rearrangement uses TRBV20-1 and TRBJ1-2; 7 positions match TRBD1. The junction had 4 bases not matched to a gene; V was cut back by 5 bases and J by 13 bases. Germline V gives CDR1 DFQATT, CDR2 SNEGSKA (reference sequence). The CDR3 totals 9 residues.

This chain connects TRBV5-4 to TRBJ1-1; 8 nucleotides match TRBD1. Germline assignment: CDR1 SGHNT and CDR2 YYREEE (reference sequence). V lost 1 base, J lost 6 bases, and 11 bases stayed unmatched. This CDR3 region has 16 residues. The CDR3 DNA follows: TGTGCCAGCAGCTTGCTCCTGACAGGGGATAGGGCTGAAGCTTTCTTT. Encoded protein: CASSLLLTGDRAEAFF.

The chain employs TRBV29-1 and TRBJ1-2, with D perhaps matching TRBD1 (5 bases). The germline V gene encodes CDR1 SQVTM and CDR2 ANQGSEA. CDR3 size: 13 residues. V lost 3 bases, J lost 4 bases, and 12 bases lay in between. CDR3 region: CSVETDPVYGYTF. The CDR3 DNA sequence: TGCAGCGTTGAGACAGACCCCGTCTATGGCTACACCTTC.

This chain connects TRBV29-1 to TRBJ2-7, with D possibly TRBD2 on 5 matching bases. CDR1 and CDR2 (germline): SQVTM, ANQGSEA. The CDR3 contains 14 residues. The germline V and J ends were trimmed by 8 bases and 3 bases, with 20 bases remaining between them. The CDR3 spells CSPTNRDHVYEQYF. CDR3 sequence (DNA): TGCAGCCCAACGAACCGGGATCACGTCTACGAGCAGTACTTC.

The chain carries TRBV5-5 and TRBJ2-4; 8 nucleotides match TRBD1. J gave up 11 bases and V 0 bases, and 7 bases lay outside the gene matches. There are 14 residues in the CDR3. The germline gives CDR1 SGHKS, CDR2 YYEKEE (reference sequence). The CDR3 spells CASSLVRATGVQYF. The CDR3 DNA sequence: TGTGCCAGCAGCTTGGTTCGTGCGACAGGGGTTCAGTACTTC.